The sequence of this T cell receptor (beta chain) was determined in a study of T cell responses to AZD1222 COVID-19 vaccine. The repertoire was sequenced with immunoSEQ multiplex PCR; TCRdb's copy has only in-frame clones and lacks some. This repertoire shows 90,000 to 120,000 clones, 89% found once; its top ten account for roughly 20%. Sequenced here: peripheral blood, sampled on day 0 of AZD1222 vaccination. The receptor's source is an adult in good health.

The CDR3 nucleotides are TGTGCCAGCACCATCCCGCGGAGCGACGTCTTTAGCAATCAGCCCCAGCATTTT. Residues: CASTIPRSDVFSNQPQHF. The rearrangement joins TRBV7-3 to TRBJ1-5; D is ambiguous. The CDR3 extends over 18 amino acids. The V gene lost 7 bases and the J gene lost 0 bases, with 22 bases spanning the gap. The germline V gene has CDR1 SGHTA and CDR2 FQGTGA.